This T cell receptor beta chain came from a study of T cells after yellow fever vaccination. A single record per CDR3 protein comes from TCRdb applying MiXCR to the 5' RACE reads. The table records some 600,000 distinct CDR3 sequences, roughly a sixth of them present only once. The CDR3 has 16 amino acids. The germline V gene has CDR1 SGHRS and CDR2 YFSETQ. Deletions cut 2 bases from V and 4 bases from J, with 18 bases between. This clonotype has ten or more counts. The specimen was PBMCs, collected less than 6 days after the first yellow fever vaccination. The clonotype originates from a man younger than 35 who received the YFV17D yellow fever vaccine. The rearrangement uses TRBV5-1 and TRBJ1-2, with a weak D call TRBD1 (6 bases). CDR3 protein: CASSFGDADRSYGYTF. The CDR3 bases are TGCGCCAGCAGCTTCGGGGATGCGGACAGAAGCTATGGCTACACCTTC.